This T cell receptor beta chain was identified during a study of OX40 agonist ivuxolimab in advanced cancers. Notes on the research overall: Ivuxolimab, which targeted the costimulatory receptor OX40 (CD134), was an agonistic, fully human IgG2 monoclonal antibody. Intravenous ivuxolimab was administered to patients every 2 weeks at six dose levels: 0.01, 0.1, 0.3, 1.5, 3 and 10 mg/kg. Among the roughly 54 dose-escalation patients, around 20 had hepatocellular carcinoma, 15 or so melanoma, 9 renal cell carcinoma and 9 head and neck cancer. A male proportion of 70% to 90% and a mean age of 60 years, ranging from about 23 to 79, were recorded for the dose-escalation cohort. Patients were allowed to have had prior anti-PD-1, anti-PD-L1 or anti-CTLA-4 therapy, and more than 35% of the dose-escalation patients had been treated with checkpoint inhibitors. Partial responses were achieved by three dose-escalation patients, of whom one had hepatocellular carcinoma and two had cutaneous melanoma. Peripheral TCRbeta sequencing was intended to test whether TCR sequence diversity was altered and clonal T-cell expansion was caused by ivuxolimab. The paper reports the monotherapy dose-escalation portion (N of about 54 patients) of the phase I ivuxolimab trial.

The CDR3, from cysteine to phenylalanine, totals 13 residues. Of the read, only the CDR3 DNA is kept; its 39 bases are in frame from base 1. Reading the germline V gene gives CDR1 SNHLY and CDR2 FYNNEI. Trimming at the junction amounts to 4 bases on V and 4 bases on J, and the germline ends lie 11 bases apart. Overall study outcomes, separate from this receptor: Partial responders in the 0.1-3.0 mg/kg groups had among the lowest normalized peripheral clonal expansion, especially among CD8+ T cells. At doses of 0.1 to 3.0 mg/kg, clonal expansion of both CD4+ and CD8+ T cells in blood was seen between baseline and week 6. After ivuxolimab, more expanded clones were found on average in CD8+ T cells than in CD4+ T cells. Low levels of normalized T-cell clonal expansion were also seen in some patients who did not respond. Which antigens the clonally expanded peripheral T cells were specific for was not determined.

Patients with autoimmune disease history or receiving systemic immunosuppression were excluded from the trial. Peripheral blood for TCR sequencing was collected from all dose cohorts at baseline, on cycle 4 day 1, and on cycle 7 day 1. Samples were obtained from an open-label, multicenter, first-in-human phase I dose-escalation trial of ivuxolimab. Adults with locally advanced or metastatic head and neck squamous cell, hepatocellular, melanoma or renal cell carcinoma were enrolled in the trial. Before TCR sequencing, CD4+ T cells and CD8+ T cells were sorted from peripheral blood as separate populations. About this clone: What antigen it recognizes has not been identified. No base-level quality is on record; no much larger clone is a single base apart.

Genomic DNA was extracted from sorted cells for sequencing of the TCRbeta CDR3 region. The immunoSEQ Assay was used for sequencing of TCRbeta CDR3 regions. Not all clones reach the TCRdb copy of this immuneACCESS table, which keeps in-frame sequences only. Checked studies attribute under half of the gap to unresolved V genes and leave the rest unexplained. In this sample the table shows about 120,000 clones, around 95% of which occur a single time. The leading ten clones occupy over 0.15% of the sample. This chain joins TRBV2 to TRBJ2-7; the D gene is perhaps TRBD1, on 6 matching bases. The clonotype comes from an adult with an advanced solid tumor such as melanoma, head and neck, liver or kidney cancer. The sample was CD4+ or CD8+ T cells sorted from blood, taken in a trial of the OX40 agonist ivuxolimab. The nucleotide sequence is TGTGCCAGCAGTGCTGGGGGCGGGTACGAGCAGTACTTC. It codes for CASSAGGGYEQYF. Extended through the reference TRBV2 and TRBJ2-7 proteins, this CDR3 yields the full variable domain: EPEVTQTPSHQVTQMGQEVILRCVPISNHLYFYWYRQILGQKVEFLVSFYNNEISEKSEIFDDQFSVERPDGSNFTLKIRSTKLEDSAMYFCASSAGGGYEQYFGPGTRLTVT.